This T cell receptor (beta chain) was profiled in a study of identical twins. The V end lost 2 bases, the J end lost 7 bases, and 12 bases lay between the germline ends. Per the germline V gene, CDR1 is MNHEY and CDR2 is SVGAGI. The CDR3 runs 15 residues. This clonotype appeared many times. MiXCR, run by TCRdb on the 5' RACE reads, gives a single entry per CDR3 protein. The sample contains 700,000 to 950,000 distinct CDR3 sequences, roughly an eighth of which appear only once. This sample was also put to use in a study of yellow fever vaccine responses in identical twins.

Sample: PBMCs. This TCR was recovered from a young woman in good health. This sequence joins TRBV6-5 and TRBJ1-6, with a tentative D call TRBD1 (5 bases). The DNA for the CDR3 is TGTGCCAGCAGTTACCTACAGAAGGGGAATTCACCCCTCCACTTT. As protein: CASSYLQKGNSPLHF.